This record covers a single T cell receptor beta chain. Produced via immunoSEQ multiplex PCR; TCRdb's table is partial and in-frame only. The repertoire includes about 280,000 clones, nearly 90% of them detected once, and around 0.9% sits in the top ten. Looked up from germline, CDR1 is SNHLY and CDR2 is FYNNEI. The CDR3 covers 15 residues. Losses at the gene ends were 6 bases for V and 0 bases for J; bases not matched to a gene: 7. This sample is drawn from a study of blood T cell repertoires in COVID-19. Study in general: Samples taken during acute and convalescent COVID-19 were collected in the United States, Italy and Spain. T cells, B-cell-depleted T cells, or PBMCs supplied cDNA or gDNA.

Cohort allocation depended upon clinical history that participants reported. Donors in Cohort 3 counted as recovered after two negative PCRs, clearance, or symptom resolution. Input material: PBMCs or T cells enriched from blood (not recorded which). The chain carries TRBV2 and TRBJ1-2; 7 bases agree with TRBD1. The clonotype originates from a woman aged 30 to 39 who had recovered from COVID-19. For the CDR3, the DNA is TGTGCCAGCAGGAGAGACAGGGAGGCTAACTATGGCTACACCTTC. Translating it yields CASRRDREANYGYTF.